A single TCR beta chain is shown here with its context. This clonotype was seen a handful of times. Which antigen it targets is not known. Per-base quality was not reported, and no clone a single base away is much larger than it. For repertoire sequencing, TCR beta CDR3 regions were amplified from RNA transcripts. A first-round RT-PCR used HTBI primers with the Qiagen OneStep RT-PCR kit, followed by a second-round multiplex PCR, size selection and purification. Sequencing of the libraries was carried out on an Illumina HiSeq2000 in paired-end mode with 100 bp reads. The study's processing was this. SOAPnuke was used to process the reads, throwing out any read that had adapters, had uncalled bases, had a mean Phred below 15, or lacked an exact constant-primer or identifier match. High-quality paired reads were merged with COPE v1.2.5. Each unique nucleotide sequence was treated as a clonotype, and MiTCR v1.1 was used to align the clonotypes to the IMGT TRB V, D and J references. The analysis was limited to V-J combinations with a frequency above 0.0001, which together covered 99.2% of repertoires. A TCR clonal expansion and chaos score per V-J combination was defined as the ratio of F50 clonal expansion to chaos observed in the TCRdist matrix. Welch's t-statistics and random forest were used to narrow the features down to around 12 V-J combinations, which were then fed into a naive Bayes classifier. Thyroid-blood repertoire similarity was quantified with the Morisita-Horn index. The raw public data were reprocessed by TCRdb itself: fastp quality trimming at Q25, MiXCR clonotype calling, in-frame beta chains only. Duplicate CDR3 protein sequences are folded into a single record with the most common DNA and genes. What appears here as the V and J calls and clone size reflects TCRdb's work, not the paper's. The sample table lists about 600,000 distinct CDR3 sequences, about two fifths of them with a count of one. About 4.6% of the sample lies in the top ten.

The data belong to a study of Graves' ophthalmopathy and Graves' hyperthyroidism (dated by TCRdb to 2017 to 2018). Broadly, across the study: Stable hyperthyroidism was defined as no progression to ophthalmopathy within 18 months of follow-up. The study used TCR beta repertoire signatures to distinguish Graves' ophthalmopathy from Graves' hyperthyroidism and to predict progression to ophthalmopathy. To explore V-J signatures that separate ophthalmopathy from hyperthyroidism, a discovery set of 95 to 100 patients was enrolled, consisting of 43 with ophthalmopathy and under 65 with stable hyperthyroidism. In about six hyperthyroidism patients, T-cell repertoires of thyroid tissue and blood were compared. For independent validation, a separate cohort was made up of 18 to 20 hyperthyroidism patients plus 17 patients who later progressed from hyperthyroidism to ophthalmopathy. In total, some 140 blood samples were TCR-sequenced: 43 ophthalmopathy, 75 hyperthyroidism and roughly 17 hyperthyroidism-to-ophthalmopathy patients. Once sampling was done, hyperthyroidism patients were given methimazole at a starting dose of 30 mg daily, while ophthalmopathy patients were given high-dose intravenous methylprednisolone. Points the paper makes about the study in general: The 13-signature model separated ophthalmopathy from stable hyperthyroidism with roughly 90% sensitivity and about 81% specificity in cross-validation, and 80%/75% in the test set. Most expanded thyroid clonotypes with frequency above 0.001 were also detected in blood, suggesting blood repertoires may reflect the thyroid immune response. No statistical method was used to predetermine the sample size, and group allocation was not hidden from the investigators. In validation, the model predicted ophthalmopathy progression with 70.59% sensitivity and roughly 78% specificity; fewer than 15 predicted patients were CT-confirmed with GO in a median of approximately 6.2 months.

Patients with hyperthyroidism were aged 18 to 65 years, had been newly diagnosed, and had a disease duration of less than 2 months. Patients with other autoimmune diseases, uncontrolled infections, pregnancy or lactation were excluded from the study. Clinical symptoms, serum thyroxine, TRAb, thyroid ultrasound and orbital computed tomography were used for diagnosis. Trizol reagent was used to extract the total RNA, and its quality was then checked on an Agilent 2100 Bioanalyzer. The CDR3 runs 15 amino acids, cysteine and phenylalanine included. Only the CDR3 DNA stays, 45 bases, in frame from base 1. The germline V and J ends show losses of 5 bases and 0 bases respectively, and no gene match explains 7 bases of the junction. The germline V gene (reference sequence) sets CDR1 to DFQATT and CDR2 to SNEGSKA.

The sequencing input was peripheral blood or thyroid tissue (not recorded which). The rearranged chain carries TRBV20-1 and TRBJ2-1; 7 central bases correspond to TRBD1. This TCR came from an adult man with Graves' hyperthyroidism. This receptor has the CDR3 CSAGERGPSYNEQFF. The DNA sequence reads TGCAGTGCTGGGGAGAGGGGGCCCTCCTACAATGAGCAGTTCTTC.